This is a list of T cell receptor beta chains from one sample in a study of PD-1 blockade in classical Hodgkin lymphoma. Using immunoSEQ multiplex PCR, the repertoire was profiled, and TCRdb retains in-frame clones only, with some absent. The sample holds over 70,000 clones, 75% to 95% seen once. Specimen: peripheral blood mononuclear cells (PBMCs), collected before the fourth cycle of nivolumab. These receptors originate from a human donor with classical Hodgkin lymphoma. Each CDR3 is given with its conserved first and last residue. Each record gives: CDR3 protein, CDR3 DNA, V gene, J gene, D gene. A D gene is named only where the DNA matches it firmly.

cdr3_aa: CASSGGTGALDIQYF
cdr3_nt: TGTGCCAGTAGTGGCGGGACAGGAGCTTTGGACATTCAGTACTTC
v_call: TRBV19
j_call: TRBJ2-4
d_call: TRBD1

cdr3_aa: CASSLRGTSSREQYF
cdr3_nt: TGTGCCAGCAGTTTAAGGGGGACTAGCTCACGGGAGCAGTACTTC
v_call: TRBV27
j_call: TRBJ2-7
d_call: TRBD2

cdr3_aa: CASRIGTQRGYTF
cdr3_nt: TGTGCCAGCAGGATTGGGACCCAACGGGGCTACACCTTC
v_call: TRBV2
j_call: TRBJ1-2
d_call: -

cdr3_aa: CSVAGSNQPQHF
cdr3_nt: TGCAGCGTTGCGGGGAGCAATCAGCCCCAGCATTTT
v_call: TRBV29-1
j_call: TRBJ1-5
d_call: -

cdr3_aa: CASSRTIKQGASGKLFF
cdr3_nt: TGTGCCAGCAGCCGAACCATTAAACAGGGGGCTTCGGGAAAACTGTTTTTT
v_call: TRBV5-6
j_call: TRBJ1-4
d_call: TRBD1

cdr3_aa: CASSENNEQFF
cdr3_nt: TGTGCCAGCAGTGAAAACAATGAGCAGTTCTTC
v_call: TRBV6-5
j_call: TRBJ2-1
d_call: -

cdr3_aa: CASSPGWRQTEAFF
cdr3_nt: TGTGCCAGCAGCCCCGGGTGGCGGCAGACTGAAGCTTTCTTT
v_call: TRBV6-6
j_call: TRBJ1-1
d_call: -

cdr3_aa: CASSFAGSGNTIYF
cdr3_nt: TGCGCCAGCAGCTTTGCAGGGTCTGGAAACACCATATATTTT
v_call: TRBV5-1
j_call: TRBJ1-3
d_call: -

cdr3_aa: CASSPRTGFGETQYF
cdr3_nt: TGTGCCAGCAGTCCCAGGACGGGGTTTGGGGAGACCCAGTACTTC
v_call: TRBV27
j_call: TRBJ2-5
d_call: -

cdr3_aa: CASSDPAIEAFF
cdr3_nt: TGTGCCAGCAGCGACCCGGCTATTGAAGCTTTCTTT
v_call: TRBV2
j_call: TRBJ1-1
d_call: -

cdr3_aa: CASSYIGLGNTEAFF
cdr3_nt: TGTGCCAGCAGTTACATCGGCCTGGGGAACACTGAAGCTTTCTTT
v_call: TRBV6-5
j_call: TRBJ1-1
d_call: -

cdr3_aa: CASSLEVNTEAFF
cdr3_nt: TGTGCCAGCAGTTTGGAGGTGAACACTGAAGCTTTCTTT
v_call: TRBV27
j_call: TRBJ1-1
d_call: -

cdr3_aa: CASSLPGVVETQYF
cdr3_nt: TGTGCCAGCAGTTTACCAGGGGTGGTGGAGACCCAGTACTTC
v_call: TRBV28
j_call: TRBJ2-5
d_call: -

cdr3_aa: CASTRLAGRMNTGELFF
cdr3_nt: TGTGCCAGCACAAGGCTAGCGGGGAGGATGAACACCGGGGAGCTGTTTTTT
v_call: TRBV7-2
j_call: TRBJ2-2
d_call: TRBD2

cdr3_aa: CASSQVRTSGYEQYF
cdr3_nt: TGTGCCAGCAGCCAAGTCCGGACTAGCGGTTACGAGCAGTACTTC
v_call: TRBV4-2
j_call: TRBJ2-7
d_call: TRBD2

cdr3_aa: CASSSSLYRVGNQPQHF
cdr3_nt: TGTGCCAGCAGTTCCTCTCTGTACAGGGTAGGCAATCAGCCCCAGCATTTT
v_call: TRBV28
j_call: TRBJ1-5
d_call: -

cdr3_aa: CASSHLVRGGGELFF
cdr3_nt: TGTGCCAGCAGCCACCTCGTCCGGGGGGGCGGGGAGCTGTTTTTT
v_call: TRBV14
j_call: TRBJ2-2
d_call: TRBD2

cdr3_aa: CASLDRPGELFF
cdr3_nt: TGTGCCAGCCTTGACAGGCCCGGGGAGCTGTTTTTT
v_call: TRBV4-2
j_call: TRBJ2-2
d_call: -

cdr3_aa: CASSQAIPSTIKIGRNYGYTF
cdr3_nt: TGCGCCAGCAGCCAAGCGATCCCCTCAACAATCAAAATCGGGAGAAACTATGGCTACACCTTC
v_call: TRBV4-1
j_call: TRBJ1-2
d_call: -